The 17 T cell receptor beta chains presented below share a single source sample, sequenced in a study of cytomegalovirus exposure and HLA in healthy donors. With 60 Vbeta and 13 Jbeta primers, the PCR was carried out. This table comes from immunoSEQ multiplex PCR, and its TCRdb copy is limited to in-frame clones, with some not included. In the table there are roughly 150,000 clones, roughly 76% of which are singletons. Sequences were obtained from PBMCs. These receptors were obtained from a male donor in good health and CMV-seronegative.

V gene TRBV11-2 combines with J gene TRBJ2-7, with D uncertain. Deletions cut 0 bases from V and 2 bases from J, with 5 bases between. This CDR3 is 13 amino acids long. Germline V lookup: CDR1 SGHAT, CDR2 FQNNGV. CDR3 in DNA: TGTGCCAGCAGCTTAGAGGCAGCCTACGAGCAGTACTTC. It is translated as CASSLEAAYEQYF.

The CDR3 nucleotides read TGTGCCAGTAGGAACAGGGGGGACTACGAGCAGTACTTC. It encodes CASRNRGDYEQYF. The chain links TRBV19 to TRBJ2-7, with 8 positions matching TRBD1. Germline lookup yields CDR1 LNHDA and CDR2 SQIVND (reference sequence). V lost 6 bases and J lost 3; bases outside the gene matches: 4. This CDR3 contains 13 residues. The variable domain in full, with the rest retrieved from reference TRBV19 and TRBJ2-7, is DGGITQSPKYLFRKEGQNVTLSCEQNLNHDAMYWYRQDPGQGLRLIYYSQIVNDFQKGDIAEGYSVSREKKESFPLTVTSAQKNPTAFYLCASRNRGDYEQYFGPGTRLTVT.

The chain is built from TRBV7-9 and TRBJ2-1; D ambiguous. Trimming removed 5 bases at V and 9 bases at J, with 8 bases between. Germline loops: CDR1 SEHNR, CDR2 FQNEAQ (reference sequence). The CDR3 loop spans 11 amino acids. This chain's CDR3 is CASSPWLEQFF. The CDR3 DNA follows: TGTGCCAGCAGCCCCTGGCTTGAGCAGTTCTTC.

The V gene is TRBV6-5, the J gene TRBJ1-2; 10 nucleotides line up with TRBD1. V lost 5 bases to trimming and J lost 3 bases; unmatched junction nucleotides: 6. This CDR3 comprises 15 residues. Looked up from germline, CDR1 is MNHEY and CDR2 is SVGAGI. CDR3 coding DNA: TGTGCCAGCAGTCCCCGGGACAGGGGATACTATGGCTACACCTTC. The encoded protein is CASSPRDRGYYGYTF.

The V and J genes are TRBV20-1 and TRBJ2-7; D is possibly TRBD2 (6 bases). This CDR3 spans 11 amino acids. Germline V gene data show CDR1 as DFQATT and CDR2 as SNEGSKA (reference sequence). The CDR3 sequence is CSATGGVEQYF. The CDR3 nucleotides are TGCAGCGCAACCGGAGGGGTCGAGCAGTACTTC.

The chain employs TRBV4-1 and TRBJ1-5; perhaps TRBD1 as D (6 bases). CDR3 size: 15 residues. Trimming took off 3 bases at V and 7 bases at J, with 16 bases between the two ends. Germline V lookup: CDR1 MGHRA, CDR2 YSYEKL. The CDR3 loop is CASSHNQGRGQPQHF. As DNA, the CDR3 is TGCGCCAGCAGCCACAATCAGGGGAGGGGCCAGCCCCAGCATTTT.

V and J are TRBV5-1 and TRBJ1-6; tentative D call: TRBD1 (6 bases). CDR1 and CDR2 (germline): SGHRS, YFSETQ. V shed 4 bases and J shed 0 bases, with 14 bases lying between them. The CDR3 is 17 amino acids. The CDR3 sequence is CASSQGSGSSYNSPLHF. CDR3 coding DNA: TGCGCCAGCAGCCAGGGGTCGGGGAGCTCCTATAATTCACCCCTCCACTTT.

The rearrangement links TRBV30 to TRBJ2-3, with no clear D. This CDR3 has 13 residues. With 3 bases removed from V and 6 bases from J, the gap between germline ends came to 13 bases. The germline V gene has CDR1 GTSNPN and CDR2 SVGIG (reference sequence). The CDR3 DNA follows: TGTGCCTGGAGACTACCCCCGGCCGATACGCAGTATTTT. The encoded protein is CAWRLPPADTQYF.

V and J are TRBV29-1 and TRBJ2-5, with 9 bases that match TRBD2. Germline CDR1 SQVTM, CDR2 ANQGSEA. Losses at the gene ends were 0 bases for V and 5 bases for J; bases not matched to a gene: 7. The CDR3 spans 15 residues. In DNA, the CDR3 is TGCAGCGTTGAAGATCGAGCGGGGGGTCGGGAGACCCAGTACTTC. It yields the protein CSVEDRAGGRETQYF.

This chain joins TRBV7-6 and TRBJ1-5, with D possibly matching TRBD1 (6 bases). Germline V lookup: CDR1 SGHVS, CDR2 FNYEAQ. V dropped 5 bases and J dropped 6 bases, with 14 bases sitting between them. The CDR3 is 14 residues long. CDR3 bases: TGTGCCAGCAGCCCAAAGGACAGCTCTCAGCCCCAGCATTTT. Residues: CASSPKDSSQPQHF.

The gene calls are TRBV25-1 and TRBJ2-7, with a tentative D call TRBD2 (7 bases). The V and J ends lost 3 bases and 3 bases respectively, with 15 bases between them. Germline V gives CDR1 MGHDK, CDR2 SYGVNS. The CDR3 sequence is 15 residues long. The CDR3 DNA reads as TGTGCCAGCAGTGACACGAGGGGGGGCATCTACGAGCAGTACTTC. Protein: CASSDTRGGIYEQYF.

The CDR3 region is CASSLAIAGGEAFF. The CDR3, as DNA: TGCGCCAGCAGCTTGGCTATAGCTGGGGGGGAAGCTTTCTTT. The V call is TRBV5-1, the J call TRBJ1-1, with D possibly being TRBD1 (5 bases). Germline V lookup: CDR1 SGHRS, CDR2 YFSETQ. V was cut by 0 bases and J by 8 bases, with 14 bases left in between. This CDR3 has 14 residues.

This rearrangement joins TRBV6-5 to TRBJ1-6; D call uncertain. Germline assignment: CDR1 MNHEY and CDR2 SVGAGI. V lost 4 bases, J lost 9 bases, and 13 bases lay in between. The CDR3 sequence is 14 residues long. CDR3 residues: CASSFFTEGSPLHF. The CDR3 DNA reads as TGTGCCAGCAGTTTTTTCACAGAGGGTTCACCCCTCCACTTT.

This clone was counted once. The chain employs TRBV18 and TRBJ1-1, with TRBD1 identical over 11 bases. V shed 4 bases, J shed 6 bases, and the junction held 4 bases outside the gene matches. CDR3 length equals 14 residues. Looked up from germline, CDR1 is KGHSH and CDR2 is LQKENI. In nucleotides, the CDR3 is TGTGCCAGCTCACGGACAGGGGGCGAAGCTGAAGCTTTCTTT. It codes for CASSRTGGEAEAFF.

The CDR3 coding sequence is TGCGCCAGCAGCCCCGAGGGTTATTATAATTCACCCCTCCACTTT. Protein sequence: CASSPEGYYNSPLHF. The V call is TRBV5-1, the J call TRBJ1-6; no clear D. CDR3 length: 15 residues. Germline-derived CDR1 and CDR2 are SGHRS and YFSETQ. V lost 4 bases to trimming and J lost 4 bases, with 12 bases between them.

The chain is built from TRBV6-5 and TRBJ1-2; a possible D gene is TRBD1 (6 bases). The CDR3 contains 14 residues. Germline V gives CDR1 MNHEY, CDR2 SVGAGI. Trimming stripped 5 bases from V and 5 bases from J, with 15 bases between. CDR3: CASSPDRIGYGYTF. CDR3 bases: TGTGCCAGCAGTCCCGACAGGATAGGATATGGCTACACCTTC.

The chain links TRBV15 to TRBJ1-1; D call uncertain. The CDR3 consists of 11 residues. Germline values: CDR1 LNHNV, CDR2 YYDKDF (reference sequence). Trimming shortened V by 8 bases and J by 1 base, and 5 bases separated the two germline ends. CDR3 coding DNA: TGTGCCACCCGCGAGAACACTGAAGCTTTCTTT. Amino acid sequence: CATRENTEAFF.